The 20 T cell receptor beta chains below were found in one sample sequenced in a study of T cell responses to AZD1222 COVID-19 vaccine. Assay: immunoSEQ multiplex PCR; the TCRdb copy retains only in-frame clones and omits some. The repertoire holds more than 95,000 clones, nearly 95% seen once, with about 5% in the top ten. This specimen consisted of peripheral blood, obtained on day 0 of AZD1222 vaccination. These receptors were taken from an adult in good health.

The CDR3 sequence is CATSRARIGSGVDQPQHF. CDR3 in DNA: TGTGCCACCAGCAGAGCAAGGATAGGCAGTGGGGTCGATCAGCCCCAGCATTTT. The chain links TRBV15 to TRBJ1-5; D is uncertain. With 1 base removed from V and 5 bases from J, the gap between germline ends came to 21 bases. Germline V gives CDR1 LNHNV, CDR2 YYDKDF (reference sequence). The CDR3 covers 18 residues.

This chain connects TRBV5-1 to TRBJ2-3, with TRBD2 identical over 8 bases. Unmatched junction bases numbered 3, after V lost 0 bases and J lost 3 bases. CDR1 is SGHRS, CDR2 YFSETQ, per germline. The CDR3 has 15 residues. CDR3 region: CASSLGAGETDTQYF. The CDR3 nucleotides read TGCGCCAGCAGCTTGGGAGCGGGGGAGACAGATACGCAGTATTTT.

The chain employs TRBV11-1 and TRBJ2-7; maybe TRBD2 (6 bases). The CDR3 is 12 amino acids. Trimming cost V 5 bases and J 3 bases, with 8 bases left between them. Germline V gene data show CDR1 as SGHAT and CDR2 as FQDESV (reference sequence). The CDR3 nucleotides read TGTGCCAGCAGCCCGGACTACTACGAGCAGTACTTC. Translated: CASSPDYYEQYF.

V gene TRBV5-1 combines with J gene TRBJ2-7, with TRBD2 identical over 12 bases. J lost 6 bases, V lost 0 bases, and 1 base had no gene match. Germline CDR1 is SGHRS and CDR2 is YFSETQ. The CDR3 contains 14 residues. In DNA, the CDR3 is TGCGCCAGCAGCTTGGGACTAGCGGGAGTCGAGCAGTACTTC. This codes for CASSLGLAGVEQYF.

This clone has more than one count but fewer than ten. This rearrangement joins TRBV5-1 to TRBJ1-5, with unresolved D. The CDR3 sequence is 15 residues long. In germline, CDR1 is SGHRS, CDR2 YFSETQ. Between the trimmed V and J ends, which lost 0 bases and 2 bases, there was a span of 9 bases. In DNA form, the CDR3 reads TGCGCCAGCAGCTTGGAAGATTTTCGCAATCAGCCCCAGCATTTT. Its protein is CASSLEDFRNQPQHF.

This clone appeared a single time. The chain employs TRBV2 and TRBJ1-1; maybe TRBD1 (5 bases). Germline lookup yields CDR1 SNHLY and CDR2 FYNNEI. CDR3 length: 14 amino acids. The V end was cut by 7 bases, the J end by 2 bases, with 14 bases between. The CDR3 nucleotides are TGTGCCAGCATTCCCGGGGGAGGTAACACTGAAGCTTTCTTT. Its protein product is CASIPGGGNTEAFF.

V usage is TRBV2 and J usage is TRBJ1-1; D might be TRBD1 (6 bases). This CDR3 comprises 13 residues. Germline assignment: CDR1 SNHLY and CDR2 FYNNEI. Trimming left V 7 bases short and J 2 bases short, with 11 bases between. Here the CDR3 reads CASTRQANTEAFF. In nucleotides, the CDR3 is TGTGCCAGCACGAGACAGGCCAACACTGAAGCTTTCTTT.

The CDR3 DNA follows: TGTGCCAGCAGCCGGTTGGGCGGGAACACAGATACGCAGTATTTT. Its translation: CASSRLGGNTDTQYF. This rearrangement joins TRBV4-2 to TRBJ2-3, with a tentative D call TRBD2 (6 bases). With 4 bases removed from V and 2 bases from J, the gap between germline ends came to 13 bases. The CDR3 has 15 amino acids. Germline V CDR1 and CDR2: LGHNA, YNFKEQ.

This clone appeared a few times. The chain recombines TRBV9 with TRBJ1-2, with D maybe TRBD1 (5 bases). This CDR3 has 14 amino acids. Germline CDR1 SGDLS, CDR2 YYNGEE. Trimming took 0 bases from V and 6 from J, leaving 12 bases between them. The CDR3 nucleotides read TGTGCCAGCAGCGTAGTGGGACCTGGGGATGGCTACACCTTC. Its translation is CASSVVGPGDGYTF.

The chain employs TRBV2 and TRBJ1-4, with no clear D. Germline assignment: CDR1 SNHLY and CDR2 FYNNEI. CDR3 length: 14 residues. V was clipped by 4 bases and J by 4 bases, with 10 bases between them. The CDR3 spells CASSVDGINEKLFF. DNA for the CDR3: TGTGCCAGCAGTGTGGACGGAATTAATGAAAAACTGTTTTTT.

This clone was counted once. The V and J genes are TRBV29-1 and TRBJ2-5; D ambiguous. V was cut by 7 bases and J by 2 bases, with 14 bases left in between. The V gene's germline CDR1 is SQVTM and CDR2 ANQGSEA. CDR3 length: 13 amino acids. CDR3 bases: TGCAGCGCCGAGCCGGCTAAACAAGAGACCCAGTACTTC. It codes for CSAEPAKQETQYF.

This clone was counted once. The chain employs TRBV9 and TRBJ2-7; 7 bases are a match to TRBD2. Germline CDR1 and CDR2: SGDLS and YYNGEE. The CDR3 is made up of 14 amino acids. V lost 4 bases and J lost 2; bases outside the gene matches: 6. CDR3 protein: CASSSGISPYEQYF. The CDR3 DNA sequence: TGTGCCAGCAGCAGCGGGATATCACCCTACGAGCAGTACTTC. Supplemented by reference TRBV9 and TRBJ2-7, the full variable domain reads DSGVTQTPKHLITATGQRVTLRCSPRSGDLSVYWYQQSLDQGLQFLIQYYNGEERAKGNILERFSAQQFPDLHSELNLSSLELGDSALYFCASSSGISPYEQYFGPGTRLTVT.

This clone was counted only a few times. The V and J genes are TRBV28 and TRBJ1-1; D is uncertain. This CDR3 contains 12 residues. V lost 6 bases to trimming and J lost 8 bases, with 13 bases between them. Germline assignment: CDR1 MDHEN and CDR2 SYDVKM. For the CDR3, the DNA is TGTGCCAGCAGCCTACAAACGGCGGAAGCTTTCTTT. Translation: CASSLQTAEAFF.

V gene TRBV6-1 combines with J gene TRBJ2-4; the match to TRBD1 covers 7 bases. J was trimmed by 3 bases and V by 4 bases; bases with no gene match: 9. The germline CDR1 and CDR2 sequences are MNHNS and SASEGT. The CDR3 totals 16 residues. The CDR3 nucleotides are TGTGCCAGCAGTGCCACCAGGGGGTTTGGCAAAAACATTCAGTACTTC. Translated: CASSATRGFGKNIQYF.

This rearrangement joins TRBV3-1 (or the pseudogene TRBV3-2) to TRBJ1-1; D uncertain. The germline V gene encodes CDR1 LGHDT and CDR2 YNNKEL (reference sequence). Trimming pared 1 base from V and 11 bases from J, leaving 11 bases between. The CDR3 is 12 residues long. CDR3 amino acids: CASSQVGGDAFF. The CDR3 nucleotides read TGTGCCAGCAGCCAAGTAGGTGGCGATGCTTTCTTT.

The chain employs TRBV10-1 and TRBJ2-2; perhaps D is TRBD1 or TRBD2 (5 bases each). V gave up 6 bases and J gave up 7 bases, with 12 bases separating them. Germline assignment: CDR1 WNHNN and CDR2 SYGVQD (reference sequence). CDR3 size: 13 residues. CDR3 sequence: CASRGTWVGELFF. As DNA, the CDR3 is TGCGCCAGCAGGGGGACGTGGGTCGGGGAGCTGTTTTTT.

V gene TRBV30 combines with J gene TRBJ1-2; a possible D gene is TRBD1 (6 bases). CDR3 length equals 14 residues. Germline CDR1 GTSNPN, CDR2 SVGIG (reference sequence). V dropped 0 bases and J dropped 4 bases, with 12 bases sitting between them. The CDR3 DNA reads TGTGCCTGGAGTGTTGGGGGGGCCGCCTATGGCTACACCTTC. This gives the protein CAWSVGGAAYGYTF.

The CDR3 region has the DNA TGTGCCAGCAGCTATGGCGGACTAGCGGAGATATTAGTCTTCTTC. Residues: CASSYGGLAEILVFF. The chain is built from TRBV11-3 and TRBJ2-1, with 10 bases identical to TRBD2. The trim removed 4 bases at V and 16 bases at J, leaving 16 bases unmatched. The germline CDR1 and CDR2 sequences are SGHNT and YENEEA. This CDR3 region has 15 residues.

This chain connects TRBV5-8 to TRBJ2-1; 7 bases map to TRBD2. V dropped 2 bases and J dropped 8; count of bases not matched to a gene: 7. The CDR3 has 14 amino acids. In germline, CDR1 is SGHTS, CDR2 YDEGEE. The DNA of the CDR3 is TGTGCCAGCAGCTTCAGCGGGGCCCGGGATGAGCAGTTCTTC. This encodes CASSFSGARDEQFF.

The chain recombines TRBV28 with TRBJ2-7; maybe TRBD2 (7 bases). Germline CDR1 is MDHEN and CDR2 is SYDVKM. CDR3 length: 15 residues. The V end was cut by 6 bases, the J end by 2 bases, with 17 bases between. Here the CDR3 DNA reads TGTGCCAGCAGGGAGGCTAGCGGACAGACCTACGAGCAGTACTTC. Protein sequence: CASREASGQTYEQYF.